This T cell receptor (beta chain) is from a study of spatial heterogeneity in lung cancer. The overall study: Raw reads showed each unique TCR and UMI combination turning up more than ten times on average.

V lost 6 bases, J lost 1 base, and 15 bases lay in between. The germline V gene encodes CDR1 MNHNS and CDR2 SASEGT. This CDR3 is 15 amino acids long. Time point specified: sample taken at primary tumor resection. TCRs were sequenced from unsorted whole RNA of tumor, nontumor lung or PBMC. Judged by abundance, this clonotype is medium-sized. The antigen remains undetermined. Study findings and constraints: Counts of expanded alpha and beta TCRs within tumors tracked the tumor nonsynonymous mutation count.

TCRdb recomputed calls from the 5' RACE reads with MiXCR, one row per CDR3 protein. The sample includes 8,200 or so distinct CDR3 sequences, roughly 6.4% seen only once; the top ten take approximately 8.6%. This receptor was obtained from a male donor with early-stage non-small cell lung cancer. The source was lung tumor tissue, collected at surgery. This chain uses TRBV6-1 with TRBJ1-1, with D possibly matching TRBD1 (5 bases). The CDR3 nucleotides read TGTGCCAGCAGAAAAGGGGCCTCCTCGAACACTGAAGCTTTCTTT. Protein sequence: CASRKGASSNTEAFF.